This T cell receptor (beta chain) is drawn from a study of early T cells in non-severe SARS-CoV-2 infection. Whole-study context: Sequenced bulk RNA came from whole blood that was unsorted, and chains were unpaired.

Individual cDNA molecules each received unique molecular identifiers attached to them. MiXCR, run by TCRdb on the 5' RACE reads, gives a single entry per CDR3 protein. This table has more than 85,000 distinct CDR3 sequences, over 15% appearing once. About this clonotype itself: Its antigen is not known.

Between the trimmed V and J ends, which lost 4 bases and 11 bases, there was a span of 12 bases. Germline V CDR1 and CDR2: KGHSH, LQKENI. This CDR3 has 13 residues. Whole-study results and caveats: The VDJdb matching leaned toward anti-spike CD8 responses and overlooked private and CD4 specificities.

The specimen was whole blood. The receptor was derived from an adult who was a healthcare worker with PCR-confirmed SARS-CoV-2 infection or an uninfected control (not recorded which). The chain carries TRBV18 and TRBJ1-6; D is uncertain. For the CDR3, the DNA is TGTGCCAGCTCACAGAGGGAGAATCCACCCCTCCACTTT. It encodes CASSQRENPPLHF.